The rows below give T cell receptor beta chains drawn from one sample of a study of cytomegalovirus exposure and HLA in healthy donors. Profiled with immunoSEQ multiplex PCR; TCRdb holds only in-frame clones, not every one. The sample lists about 100,000 clones, around 86% seen once, with roughly 4% in the top ten. Sequenced sample: PBMCs. These receptors came from an older woman in good health and CMV-seropositive. CDR3s include the opening cysteine and the closing phenylalanine or tryptophan. A D gene is named only where the DNA matches it firmly. Size is stated for part of the rows, as once, few or many counts, or as a class when the clone is expanded.

CDR3aa | CDR3nt | abundance | j_gene | d_gene | v_gene
CASSLDLPTDTQYF | TGTGCCAGCAGCTTAGATCTACCGACAGATACGCAGTATTTT | NA | TRBJ2-3 | NA | TRBV11-2
CASSQSSGRGNEQFF | TGTGCCAGTAGCCAATCTAGCGGGAGGGGAAATGAGCAGTTCTTC | NA | TRBJ2-1 | TRBD2 | TRBV19
CASSLGRTGELFF | TGTGCCAGCAGCTTGGGGCGGACCGGGGAGCTGTTTTTT | NA | TRBJ2-2 | NA | TRBV5-6
CASSLDSTYEQYF | TGTGCCAGCAGTTTAGACAGCACCTACGAGCAGTACTTC | few | TRBJ2-7 | NA | TRBV28
CASSSRTGTIPEAFF | TGTGCCAGCAGCTCCCGGACAGGGACCATCCCTGAAGCTTTCTTT | NA | TRBJ1-1 | TRBD1 | TRBV7-9
CASSLGLAGVNEQFF | TGTGCCAGCAGCTTAGGACTAGCGGGAGTAAATGAGCAGTTCTTC | NA | TRBJ2-1 | TRBD2 | TRBV7-2
CASSFTIAGEQFF | TGTGCCAGCAGTTTTACAATAGCGGGTGAGCAGTTCTTC | NA | TRBJ2-1 | TRBD2 | TRBV27
CASSGRTANTGELFF | TGCGCCAGCAGCGGAAGGACAGCGAACACCGGGGAGCTGTTTTTT | NA | TRBJ2-2 | NA | TRBV5-1
CASSLQLAGGGEQYF | TGTGCCAGCAGCTTGCAGCTAGCGGGAGGAGGCGAGCAGTACTTC | NA | TRBJ2-7 | TRBD2 | TRBV7-2
CASSLRYRDGGRDYGYTF | TGTGCCAGCAGTTTAAGGTACAGGGACGGAGGCCGGGACTATGGCTACACCTTC | NA | TRBJ1-2 | NA | TRBV27
CASSLTPGQDTEAFF | TGTGCCAGCTCACTAACCCCGGGACAGGACACTGAAGCTTTCTTT | NA | TRBJ1-1 | TRBD1 | TRBV18
CASRTAYGYTF | TGTGCCAGTAGGACAGCTTATGGCTACACCTTC | NA | TRBJ1-2 | NA | TRBV19
CASSRPAGYEQYF | TGTGCCAGCAGCCGACCCGCGGGTTACGAGCAGTACTTC | NA | TRBJ2-7 | NA | TRBV7-9
CASSVAEGQVNTEAFF | TGTGCCAGCAGCGTAGCAGAAGGACAGGTGAACACTGAAGCTTTCTTT | NA | TRBJ1-1 | TRBD1 | TRBV9
CASSRGTALNTEAFF | TGTGCCAGCAGCCGAGGGACAGCCTTGAACACTGAAGCTTTCTTT | few | TRBJ1-1 | TRBD1 | TRBV7-2
CASSLSIYEQYF | TGTGCCAGCAGTTTAAGCATCTACGAGCAGTACTTC | NA | TRBJ2-7 | NA | TRBV6-6
CAWSGHRTSGRYEQYF | TGTGCCTGGAGTGGCCATAGGACTAGCGGGAGGTACGAGCAGTACTTC | NA | TRBJ2-7 | TRBD2 | TRBV30
CASSDTPSPTKQYF | TGTGCCAGCAGCGACACCCCGAGCCCTACGAAGCAGTACTTC | NA | TRBJ2-5 | NA | TRBV7-9
CASSEQGINTEAFF | TGTGCCAGCTCCGAACAGGGAATTAACACTGAAGCCTTCTTT | NA | TRBJ1-1 | NA | TRBV18
CASSPPSGRVYNEQFF | TGTGCCAGCTCACCGCCTAGCGGGAGGGTCTACAATGAGCAGTTCTTC | NA | TRBJ2-1 | TRBD2 | TRBV18
CATWIRGSNQPQHF | TGTGCCACTTGGATCAGGGGAAGCAATCAGCCCCAGCATTTT | NA | TRBJ1-5 | NA | TRBV19
CASSLELAGAEQYF | TGCGCCAGCAGCTTGGAGCTAGCGGGAGCCGAGCAGTACTTC | NA | TRBJ2-7 | TRBD2 | TRBV5-1
CASSLGLAGTDTQYF | TGTGCCAGCAGCTTGGGACTAGCGGGTACAGATACGCAGTATTTT | NA | TRBJ2-3 | TRBD2 | TRBV7-9
CASSLVGLGIPFF | NA | NA | TRBJ2-1 | NA | TRBV7-9
CASTRTGDKNSPLHF | TGTGCCAGCACCCGGACAGGGGATAAGAATTCACCCCTCCACTTT | NA | TRBJ1-6 | TRBD1 | TRBV2
CASTGTSGRGTDTQYF | TGTGCCAGCACCGGGACTAGCGGGAGGGGCACAGATACGCAGTATTTT | NA | TRBJ2-3 | TRBD2 | TRBV2
CASSPAPWLAGDEQFF | TGCGCCAGCAGCCCCGCCCCTTGGCTAGCGGGAGATGAGCAGTTCTTC | few | TRBJ2-1 | TRBD2 | TRBV4-3
CASSRTAQETQYF | TGTGCCAGCAGCCGGACTGCACAAGAGACCCAGTACTTC | NA | TRBJ2-5 | NA | TRBV6-4
CASSPGQQETQYF | TGTGCCAGCTCACCGGGACAGCAAGAGACCCAGTACTTC | NA | TRBJ2-5 | TRBD1 | TRBV18
CASSQDPISGTGNDEQYF | TGCGCCAGCAGCCAAGATCCGATCTCCGGGACAGGGAATGACGAGCAGTACTTC | few | TRBJ2-7 | TRBD1 | TRBV4-3
CASSLTRSSINYGYTF | TGTGCCAGCAGCTTAACTCGGTCAAGCATTAACTATGGCTACACCTTC | NA | TRBJ1-2 | NA | TRBV7-9
CASSLGRGQYF | TGTGCCAGCAGTTTAGGCCGAGGGCAGTACTTC | NA | TRBJ2-7 | NA | TRBV28
CASSRPGTDEKLFF | TGTGCCAGTAGTCGGCCAGGAACGGATGAAAAACTGTTTTTT | NA | TRBJ1-4 | NA | TRBV19
CASSRNVGTLQETQYF | TGTGCCAGCAGCAGAAACGTCGGGACTCTCCAAGAGACCCAGTACTTC | NA | TRBJ2-5 | NA | TRBV7-9
CAISGTSGETNYNEQFF | TGTGCCATCAGTGGGACTAGCGGGGAGACTAACTACAATGAGCAGTTCTTC | NA | TRBJ2-1 | TRBD2 | TRBV10-3
CASTSTGGGTGELFF | TGTGCCAGCACCTCGACAGGGGGCGGCACCGGGGAGCTGTTTTTT | NA | TRBJ2-2 | TRBD1 | TRBV7-2
CASTPTGGQAGELFF | TGTGCCAGCACCCCAACAGGGGGGCAGGCCGGGGAGCTGTTTTTT | NA | TRBJ2-2 | TRBD1 | TRBV7-9
CASRPRAGASTDTQYF | TGTGCCAGTAGGCCGAGGGCGGGGGCAAGCACAGATACGCAGTATTTT | NA | TRBJ2-3 | NA | TRBV19
CASSLARGWSQYF | TGTGCCAGCAGCTTGGCCAGGGGGTGGTCCCAGTACTTC | NA | TRBJ2-5 | TRBD1 | TRBV5-6
CASSGLAGVGYEQYF | TGTGCCAGCAGTGGACTAGCGGGAGTAGGGTACGAGCAGTACTTC | NA | TRBJ2-7 | TRBD2 | TRBV25-1
CASSQEWTGVANVLTF | TGTGCCAGCAGCCAGGAATGGACAGGGGTCGCCAACGTCCTGACTTTC | few | TRBJ2-6 | TRBD1 | TRBV14
CASSVGLAGERETQYF | TGTGCCAGCAGCGTAGGTCTAGCGGGAGAAAGGGAGACCCAGTACTTC | once | TRBJ2-5 | TRBD2 | TRBV9
CASSQGTGEWNEQYF | TGCGCCAGCAGCCAGGGGACAGGGGAATGGAACGAGCAGTACTTC | NA | TRBJ2-7 | TRBD1 | TRBV5-1
CASSLTGTGTPLHF | TGTGCCAGCAGTTTAACCGGGACAGGGACACCCCTCCACTTT | NA | TRBJ1-6 | TRBD1 | TRBV27
CASSFGEQTSYEQYF | TGTGCCAGCAGCTTCGGGGAGCAGACCTCCTACGAGCAGTACTTC | NA | TRBJ2-7 | NA | TRBV7-8
CASSFQGAPHGYTF | TGTGCCAGTAGCTTTCAGGGCGCCCCTCATGGCTACACCTTC | NA | TRBJ1-2 | NA | TRBV19
CASSFLAGVSLFF | TGTGCCAGCAGCTTTCTAGCGGGAGTTTCTCTGTTCTTC | NA | TRBJ2-1 | TRBD2 | TRBV7-2
CASSIGAGGLVYEQYF | TGTGCCAGTAGTATTGGGGCGGGAGGACTAGTGTACGAGCAGTACTTC | few | TRBJ2-7 | TRBD2 | TRBV19
CASSLRGQETQYF | TGTGCCAGCAGCTTGAGAGGGCAAGAGACCCAGTACTTC | NA | TRBJ2-5 | NA | TRBV11-1
CASSPIRQGASTDTQYF | TGTGCCAGCTCACCGATACGACAGGGGGCCAGCACAGATACGCAGTATTTT | NA | TRBJ2-3 | TRBD1 | TRBV18
CASSSKPPGQGADTQYF | TGCGCCAGCAGCTCGAAACCCCCGGGACAGGGTGCAGATACGCAGTATTTT | NA | TRBJ2-3 | TRBD1 | TRBV5-1
CASSVGLQATYEQYF | TGTGCCAGCAGCGTAGGGCTACAGGCCACCTACGAGCAGTACTTC | NA | TRBJ2-7 | NA | TRBV9
CASSLDLGSNTGELFF | TGTGCCAGCAGCTTAGATCTAGGCAGCAACACCGGGGAGCTGTTTTTT | NA | TRBJ2-2 | NA | TRBV11-2
CASSPGRGQGFDGYTF | TGTGCCAGCAGCCCCGGGAGGGGACAGGGTTTTGATGGCTACACCTTC | NA | TRBJ1-2 | TRBD1 | TRBV7-2
CATKTPGTAGETQYF | TGTGCCACCAAGACACCAGGTACCGCGGGGGAGACCCAGTACTTC | once | TRBJ2-5 | NA | TRBV28